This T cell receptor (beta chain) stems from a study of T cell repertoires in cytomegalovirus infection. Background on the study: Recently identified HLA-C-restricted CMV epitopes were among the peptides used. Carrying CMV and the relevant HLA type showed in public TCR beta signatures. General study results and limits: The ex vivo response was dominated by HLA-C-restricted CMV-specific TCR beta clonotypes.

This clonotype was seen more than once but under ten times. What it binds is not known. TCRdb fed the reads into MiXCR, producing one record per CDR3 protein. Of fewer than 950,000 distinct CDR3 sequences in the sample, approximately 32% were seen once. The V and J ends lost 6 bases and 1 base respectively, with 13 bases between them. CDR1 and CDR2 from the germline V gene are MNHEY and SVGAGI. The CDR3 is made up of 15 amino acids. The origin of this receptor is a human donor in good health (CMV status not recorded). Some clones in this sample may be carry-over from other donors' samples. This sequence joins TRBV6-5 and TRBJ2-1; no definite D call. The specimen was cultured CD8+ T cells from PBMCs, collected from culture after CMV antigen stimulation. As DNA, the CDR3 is TGTGCCAGCAGCACCACAGAAAAATCCTACAATGAGCAGTTCTTC. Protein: CASSTTEKSYNEQFF.